The clone carrying this T cell receptor (beta chain) occurred a few times. The antigen is not known. The data were taken from a study of cytomegalovirus exposure and HLA in healthy donors. Points from the study as a whole: Among TCR beta chains of equal frequency, HLA-associated ones were more clonally expanded in a later analysis. The study assumed roughly uniform donor sequencing depth for presence/absence analyses.

Between the trimmed V and J ends, which lost 3 bases and 4 bases, there was a span of 16 bases. Germline V gene sequence: CDR1 KGHSH, CDR2 LQKENI. The CDR3 totals 16 residues. The PCR was carried out with 60 Vbeta primers and 13 Jbeta primers. Generated by immunoSEQ multiplex PCR, the TCRdb table keeps only in-frame clones and is missing some. The table includes roughly 110,000 clones, 74% detected once. The sample taken for sequencing was PBMCs. The source of this sequence is a human donor in good health. This chain uses TRBV18 with TRBJ1-5; D is unclear. The CDR3 is CASSPPSRSGNQPQHF. The CDR3 nucleotides are TGTGCCAGCTCACCTCCCTCTCGATCAGGAAATCAGCCCCAGCATTTT.